These T cell receptor beta chains were read from a single sample in a study of monozygotic twins with inflammatory bowel disease. Reprocessing the 5' RACE reads, TCRdb reports a single entry for every CDR3 protein and omits DNA. This specimen shows around 400,000 distinct CDR3 sequences; the ten leading clones hold 2% to 3%. The sample taken for sequencing was blood. The receptors here all came from a human donor with ulcerative colitis or Crohn's disease, or a healthy co-twin of an affected twin (not recorded which). Both conserved end residues are part of each CDR3.

V: TRBV24-1
J: TRBJ2-5
CDR3: CATSMGGGQGQETQYF

V: TRBV18
J: TRBJ2-1
CDR3: CASSPPTSGRVVF

V: TRBV3-1
J: TRBJ2-1
CDR3: CASSQGGSSYNEQFF

V: TRBV4-1
J: TRBJ1-1
CDR3: CASSQPGHRNTEAFF

V: TRBV5-1
J: TRBJ2-7
CDR3: CASSFRQGAREQYF

V: TRBV7-2
J: TRBJ2-5
CDR3: CASSFWSLAGVRETQYF

V: TRBV19
J: TRBJ2-2
CDR3: CASSITPATGELFF

V: TRBV10-3
J: TRBJ2-1
CDR3: CAISEGAGGTDEQFF

V: TRBV20-1
J: TRBJ1-6
CDR3: CSASMGTGLNSPLHF

V: TRBV30
J: TRBJ1-2
CDR3: CAWSDQGRGYTF

V: TRBV7-2
J: TRBJ1-4
CDR3: CASSLLREKLFF

V: TRBV12-3/TRBV12-4
J: TRBJ2-7
CDR3: CASRQLAGGHYEQYF

V: TRBV28
J: TRBJ1-4
CDR3: CASSIRRGSSRLFF

V: TRBV3-1
J: TRBJ2-6
CDR3: CASSQVQGVGANVLTF

V: TRBV5-5
J: TRBJ1-3
CDR3: CASSLTGGLRNTIYF

V: TRBV19
J: TRBJ2-1
CDR3: CASSVDRGANEQFF

V: TRBV5-6
J: TRBJ1-4
CDR3: CASSFGNRGVEKLFF

V: TRBV5-1
J: TRBJ2-1
CDR3: CASSTSGSHPSEQFF

V: TRBV20-1
J: TRBJ2-7
CDR3: CSAAGTLAYEQYF